Listed below are T cell receptor beta chains from one sample, sequenced in a study of OX40 agonist ivuxolimab in advanced cancers. Produced via immunoSEQ multiplex PCR; TCRdb's table is partial and in-frame only. In the table there are about 79,000 clones, approximately 94% of which are singletons. The sequencing used CD4+ or CD8+ T cells sorted from blood, collected in a trial of the OX40 agonist ivuxolimab. These receptors were taken from an adult with an advanced solid tumor such as melanoma, head and neck, liver or kidney cancer. Each CDR3 is given with its conserved first and last residue. A D gene is named only where the DNA matches it firmly.

>TRBD2|TRBJ2-2|TRBV11-2
CASSLVLATNTGELFF
TGTGCCAGCAGCTTAGTACTAGCGACGAACACCGGGGAGCTGTTTTTT
>NA|TRBJ2-7|TRBV14
CASDQGYEQYF
TGTGCCAGCGATCAGGGCTACGAGCAGTACTTC
>NA|TRBJ1-1|TRBV16
CASSQSVAAEAFF
TGTGCCAGCAGCCAATCGGTGGCAGCTGAAGCTTTCTTT
>NA|TRBJ1-1|TRBV6-4
CASSEAGWHTEAFF
TGTGCCAGCAGTGAAGCGGGTTGGCACACTGAAGCTTTCTTT
>NA|TRBJ2-7|TRBV4-1
CASSQDRGYEQYF
TGCGCCAGCAGCCAAGATAGAGGGTACGAGCAGTACTTC
>NA|TRBJ1-4|TRBV13
CASSLTEHNEKLFF
TGTGCCAGCAGCTTGACAGAGCATAATGAAAAACTGTTTTTT
>NA|TRBJ2-7|TRBV5-1
CASSLGVGSYYEQYF
TGCGCCAGCAGCTTGGGGGTAGGATCATACTACGAGCAGTACTTC
>NA|TRBJ2-5|TRBV6-5
CASGPEFDETQYF
TGTGCCAGCGGTCCGGAGTTTGATGAGACCCAGTACTTC
>TRBD2|TRBJ2-7|TRBV11-2
CASSSSSGPLWEQYF
TGTGCCAGCAGCTCCTCTAGCGGCCCTTTGTGGGAGCAGTACTTC
>TRBD1|TRBJ2-5|TRBV11-2
CASSSIDRADQETQYF
TGTGCCAGCAGCTCCATAGACAGGGCCGACCAAGAGACCCAGTACTTC
>NA|TRBJ1-6|TRBV7-9
CASSLWTDDNSPLHF
TGTGCCAGCAGCTTATGGACGGATGATAATTCACCCCTCCACTTT
>NA|TRBJ1-5|TRBV2
CASSGMGPINQPQHF
TGTGCCAGCAGTGGTATGGGACCGATCAATCAGCCCCAGCATTTT
>NA|TRBJ2-7|TRBV27
CASSLGRGEIYEQYF
TGTGCCAGCAGTTTAGGCAGGGGAGAAATCTACGAGCAGTACTTC
>NA|TRBJ2-2|TRBV30
CAWTGLRGHTGELFF
TGTGCCTGGACGGGGTTGAGGGGTCACACCGGGGAGCTGTTTTTT